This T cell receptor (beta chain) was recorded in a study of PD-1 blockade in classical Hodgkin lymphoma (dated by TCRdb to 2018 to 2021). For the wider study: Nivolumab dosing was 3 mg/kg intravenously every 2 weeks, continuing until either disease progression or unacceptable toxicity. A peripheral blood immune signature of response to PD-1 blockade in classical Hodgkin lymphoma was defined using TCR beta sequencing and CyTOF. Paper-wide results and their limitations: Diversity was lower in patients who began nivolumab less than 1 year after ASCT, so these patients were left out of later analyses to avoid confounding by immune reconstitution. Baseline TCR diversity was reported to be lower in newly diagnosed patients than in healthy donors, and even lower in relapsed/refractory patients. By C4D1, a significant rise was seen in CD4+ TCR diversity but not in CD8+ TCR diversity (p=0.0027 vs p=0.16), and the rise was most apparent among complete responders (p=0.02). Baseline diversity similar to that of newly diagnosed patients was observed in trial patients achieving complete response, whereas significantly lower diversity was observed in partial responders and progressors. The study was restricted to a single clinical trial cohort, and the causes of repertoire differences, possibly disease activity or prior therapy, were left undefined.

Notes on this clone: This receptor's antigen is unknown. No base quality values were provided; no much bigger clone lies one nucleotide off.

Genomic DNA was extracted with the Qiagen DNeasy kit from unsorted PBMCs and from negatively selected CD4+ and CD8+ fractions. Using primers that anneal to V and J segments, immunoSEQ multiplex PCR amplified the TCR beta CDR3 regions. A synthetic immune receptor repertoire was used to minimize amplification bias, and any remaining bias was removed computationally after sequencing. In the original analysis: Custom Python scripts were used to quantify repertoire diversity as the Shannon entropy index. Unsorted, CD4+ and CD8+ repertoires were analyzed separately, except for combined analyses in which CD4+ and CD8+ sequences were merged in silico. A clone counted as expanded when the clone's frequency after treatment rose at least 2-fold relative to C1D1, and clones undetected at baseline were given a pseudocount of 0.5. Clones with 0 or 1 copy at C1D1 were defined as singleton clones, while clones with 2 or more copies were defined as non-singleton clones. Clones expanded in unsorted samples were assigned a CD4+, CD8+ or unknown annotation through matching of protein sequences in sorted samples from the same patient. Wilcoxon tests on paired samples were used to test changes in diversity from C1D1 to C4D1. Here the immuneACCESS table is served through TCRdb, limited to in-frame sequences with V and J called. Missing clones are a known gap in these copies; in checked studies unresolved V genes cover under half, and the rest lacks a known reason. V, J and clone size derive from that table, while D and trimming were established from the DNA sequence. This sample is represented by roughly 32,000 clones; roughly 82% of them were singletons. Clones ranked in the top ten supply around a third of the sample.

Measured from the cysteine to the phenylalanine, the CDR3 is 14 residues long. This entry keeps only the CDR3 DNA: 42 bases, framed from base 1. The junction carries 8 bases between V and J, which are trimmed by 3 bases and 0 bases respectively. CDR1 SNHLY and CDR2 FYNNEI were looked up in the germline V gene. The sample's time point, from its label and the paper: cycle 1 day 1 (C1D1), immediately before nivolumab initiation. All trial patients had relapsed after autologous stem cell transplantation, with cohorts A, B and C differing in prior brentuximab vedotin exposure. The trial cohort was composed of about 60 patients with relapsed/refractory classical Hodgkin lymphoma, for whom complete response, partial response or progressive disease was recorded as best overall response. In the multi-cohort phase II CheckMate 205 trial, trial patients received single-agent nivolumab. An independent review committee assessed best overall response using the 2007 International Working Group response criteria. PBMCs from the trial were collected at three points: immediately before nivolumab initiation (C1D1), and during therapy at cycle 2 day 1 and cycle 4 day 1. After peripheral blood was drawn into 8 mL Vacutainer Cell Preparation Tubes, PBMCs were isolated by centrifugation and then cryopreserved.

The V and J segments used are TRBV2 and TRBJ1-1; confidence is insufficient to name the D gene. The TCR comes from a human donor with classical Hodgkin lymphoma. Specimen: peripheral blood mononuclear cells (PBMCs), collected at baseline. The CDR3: CASSDRQVNTEAFF. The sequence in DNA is TGTGCCAGCAGTGATCGGCAGGTGAACACTGAAGCTTTCTTT.